This TCR beta chain stems from a study of response to subunit inactivated influenza vaccine. General study results and limits: Authors suggested each seasonal influenza vaccination recruits few new T cells.

TCRdb recomputed calls from the RT-PCR reads with MiXCR, one row per CDR3 protein. The sample includes 300,000 to 350,000 distinct CDR3 sequences, 20% to 25% of them seen just once. Trimming removed 4 bases at V and 0 bases at J, with 10 bases between. Per germline, CDR1 DFQATT and CDR2 SNEGSKA (reference sequence). The CDR3 has 14 residues. About this clonotype itself: The antigen is unknown.

The input for sequencing was PBMCs from blood, taken less than 22 months after vaccination. This TCR came from a man aged 45 to 75 who received an inactivated influenza vaccine. The rearrangement uses TRBV20-1 and TRBJ1-3; D remains ambiguous. CDR3 sequence: CSATDRSSGNTIYF. The DNA for the CDR3 is TGCAGTGCTACAGATCGGAGCTCTGGAAACACCATATATTTT.